A selection of T cell receptor beta chains follows, all from one sample in a study of cytomegalovirus exposure and HLA in healthy donors. Only in-frame clones appear in the TCRdb table, and some are missing; sequencing was by immunoSEQ multiplex PCR. Among about 200,000 clones listed, 75% to 90% were seen once. The sequencing input was PBMCs. The receptors derive from a young woman in good health and CMV-seronegative. Each CDR3 is given with its conserved first and last residue. The order of the fields is clone size, D gene, CDR3 length, J gene, V gene, CDR3 DNA, CDR3 protein. The D gene is left open where the match is weak. Rows may omit the clone size; those that give it use once, few, many or a size class.

.	.	16	TRBJ1-2	TRBV4-1	TGCGCCAGCAGCCAAGATTGGCAGGAAAGGGGCTATGGCTACACCTTC	CASSQDWQERGYGYTF
.	.	14	TRBJ1-2	TRBV4-2	TGTGCCAGCAGCCAGGGGGGACGGGACTATGGCTACACCTTC	CASSQGGRDYGYTF
.	.	14	TRBJ1-1	TRBV7-2	TGTGCCAGCAGCCCTATTGGTTGGGCTGAGGGAGCTTTCTTT	CASSPIGWAEGAFF
.	TRBD2	13	TRBJ2-5	TRBV6-5	TGTGCCAGCAGGGCTAGCGGGCAAGAGACCCAGTACTTC	CASRASGQETQYF
.	.	15	TRBJ1-2	TRBV21-1	TGTGCCGACAGGGACACCCTGGGGATTGACTATGGCTACACCTTC	CADRDTLGIDYGYTF
.	.	13	TRBJ2-1	TRBV15	TGTGCCACCAGCGCAGGGTTGTGGAATGAGCAGTTCTTC	CATSAGLWNEQFF
.	TRBD2	13	TRBJ2-7	TRBV28	TGTGCCAGCAGTCCGGGACTAGCACTTGAGCAGTACTTC	CASSPGLALEQYF
few	TRBD1	19	TRBJ2-6	TRBV15	TGTGCCACCAGCAGAAAACGACAGGGGAGGCTCTCTGGGGCCAACGTCCTGACTTTC	CATSRKRQGRLSGANVLTF
few	.	13	TRBJ2-7	TRBV6-5	TGTGCCAGCAGTTACAGGGGTTCCTACGAGCAGTACTTC	CASSYRGSYEQYF
once	.	14	TRBJ1-4	TRBV9	TGTGCCAGCAGCGTAGGACAGCTTAATGAAAAACTGTTTTTT	CASSVGQLNEKLFF
.	.	14	TRBJ1-4	TRBV7-9	TGTGCCAGCAGCCTAGCATTGGGGGGTGAAAAACTGTTTTTT	CASSLALGGEKLFF
.	.	15	TRBJ2-3	TRBV11-3	TGTGCCAGCAGCTTTGGGCGGGGTCCGGGGGATACGCAGTATTTT	CASSFGRGPGDTQYF
.	.	15	TRBJ1-3	TRBV6-6	TGTGCCAGCCTAGACGGGTTGAGCTCTGGAAACACCATATATTTT	CASLDGLSSGNTIYF
.	.	13	TRBJ2-7	TRBV2	TGTGCCAGCAGTGGCGGTACTCCCTACGAGCAGTACTTC	CASSGGTPYEQYF
.	.	14	TRBJ1-1	TRBV5-1	TGCGCCAGCAGTTTGGATCTCGGGAACACTGAAGCTTTCTTT	CASSLDLGNTEAFF
.	.	15	TRBJ1-1	TRBV4-1	TGCGCCAGCAGCCAAGATCCTCCAGGGTCCACTGAAGCTTTCTTT	CASSQDPPGSTEAFF
.	TRBD1	13	TRBJ2-3	TRBV6-4	TGTGCCACCAGGGACAGCCTCACAGATACGCAGTATTTT	CATRDSLTDTQYF
.	TRBD1	15	TRBJ1-5	TRBV19	TGTGCCAGTAGTAGGAGACAGGGTGGTAATCAGCCCCAGCATTTT	CASSRRQGGNQPQHF
.	TRBD1	14	TRBJ1-6	TRBV10-2	TGCGCCAGCGGACAGGGGGCTTGGGGTTCACCCCTCCACTTT	CASGQGAWGSPLHF
.	.	16	TRBJ1-1	TRBV14	TGTGCCAGCAGCCAAGATCAGGGGTATGTTAACACTGAAGCTTTCTTT	CASSQDQGYVNTEAFF
once	.	15	TRBJ1-2	TRBV7-9	TGTGCCAGCAGCTTAGCGGGGGGGAAAGACTATGGCTACACCTTC	CASSLAGGKDYGYTF
once	.	15	TRBJ2-3	TRBV5-1	TGCGCCAGCAGCCAAGGGGATCCCGGCACAGATACGCAGTATTTT	CASSQGDPGTDTQYF
.	.	14	TRBJ1-4	TRBV9	TGTGCCAGCAGCGCTCCCGGTGGTCCTGAAAAACTGTTTTTT	CASSAPGGPEKLFF
few	.	13	TRBJ2-1	TRBV6-5	TGTGCCAGCAGTGAAGTCGGGTACAATGAGCAGTTCTTC	CASSEVGYNEQFF
.	TRBD1	13	TRBJ1-4	TRBV6-5	TGTGCCAGCAGTGACAGGGTTGACGAAAAACTGTTTTTT	CASSDRVDEKLFF
.	TRBD2	19	TRBJ2-1	TRBV11-3	TGTGCCAGCAGCCCTGCGGGGGTTAGCGGGAGAGGAACCTACAATGAGCAGTTCTTC	CASSPAGVSGRGTYNEQFF
.	TRBD1	17	TRBJ2-5	TRBV6-8	TGTGCCAGCAGTTTTGAAGGCAGGGGGCGCAAGCCAGAGACCCAGTACTTC	CASSFEGRGRKPETQYF
.	TRBD1	14	TRBJ2-5	TRBV5-1	TGCGCCAGCAGCCCCCAGGGGGCTGGAGAGACCCAGTACTTC	CASSPQGAGETQYF
.	TRBD2	14	TRBJ2-3	TRBV7-2	TGTGCCAGCAGCTCGAGCGGGATCACAGATACGCAGTATTTT	CASSSSGITDTQYF
.	.	14	TRBJ2-6	TRBV27	TGTGCCAGCCCGCCCACGGGGGGGGCCAACGTCCTGACTTTC	CASPPTGGANVLTF